These 9 T cell receptor beta chains originate from one sample sequenced in a study of cytomegalovirus exposure and HLA in healthy donors (dated by TCRdb to 2016 to 2017). Receptor libraries were prepared by the immunoSEQ multiplex PCR assay. For the multiplex PCR, a mixture combining 60 forward primers for TCR Vbeta segments and 13 reverse primers for TCR Jbeta segments was used. TCRdb took this table from immuneACCESS and kept in-frame rearrangements with V and J called. Such tables lack part of the clones; where checked against another copy, unresolved V genes explain under half of the gap, and the rest is unexplained. This sample gives approximately 180,000 clones in total; over 70% of them show up just once. The ten largest clones take up about 2% of the sample. Sequencing was done on a sample of PBMCs. The source is a woman aged 25 to 39 in good health and CMV-seronegative.

This clone was detected once. The chain joins TRBV5-1 to TRBJ2-7; 9 positions agree with TRBD2. Per the germline V gene, CDR1 is SGHRS and CDR2 is YFSETQ. The CDR3 loop spans 15 amino acids. Trimming took 4 bases from V and 0 from J; bases not matched to a gene: 5. The CDR3 reads CASSPSGTGSYEQYF. The DNA of the CDR3 is TGCGCCAGCAGCCCTAGCGGGACCGGCTCCTACGAGCAGTACTTC.

This clone showed up just once. The V and J genes are TRBV5-1 and TRBJ2-5; weak D call: TRBD2 (5 bases). Germline V lookup: CDR1 SGHRS, CDR2 YFSETQ. The CDR3 covers 15 residues. Trimming cost V 4 bases and J 5 bases, with 18 bases left between them. The CDR3 loop reads CASSLTGVAYETQYF. In DNA form, the CDR3 reads TGCGCCAGCAGCCTTACCGGGGTAGCGTATGAGACCCAGTACTTC.

The J gene is TRBJ2-3, the V gene TRBV7-3, with D hard to call. This CDR3 spans 13 amino acids. The V end lost 3 bases, the J end lost 2 bases, and 6 bases lay between the germline ends. Germline V lookup: CDR1 SGHTA, CDR2 FQGTGA. The CDR3 nucleotides read TGTGCCAGCAGCTTCTACCACACAGATACGCAGTATTTT. Translation: CASSFYHTDTQYF.

V is TRBV11-2 and J is TRBJ2-7, with a tentative D call TRBD1 (6 bases). There are 13 residues in the CDR3. Germline V lookup: CDR1 SGHAT, CDR2 FQNNGV. V was shortened by 2 bases and J by 6 bases, with 11 bases between the two germline ends. The CDR3 nucleotides are TGTGCCAGCAGCTTACAGGGGTTGGGCGAGCAGTACTTC. Protein product: CASSLQGLGEQYF.

The chain employs TRBV5-1 and TRBJ1-1; 8 bases match TRBD1. CDR3 length: 14 residues. The V and J ends lost 4 bases and 1 base, in that order; junction bases with no gene match: 3. Germline V lookup: CDR1 SGHRS, CDR2 YFSETQ. Here the CDR3 DNA reads TGCGCCAGCAGCCGACAGGGGACGAACACTGAAGCTTTCTTT. Its translation: CASSRQGTNTEAFF.

The rearrangement uses TRBV9 and TRBJ1-2; TRBD1 matches at 7 bases. Germline assignment: CDR1 SGDLS and CDR2 YYNGEE. After removal of 0 bases from V and 6 bases from J, the junction contained 8 bases not matched to a gene. The CDR3 extends over 15 amino acids. The CDR3 bases are TGTGCCAGCAGCGTAGGTGGTTTACAGGGGCATGGCTACACCTTC. This encodes CASSVGGLQGHGYTF.

The rearrangement links TRBV28 to TRBJ1-1; 7 bases match TRBD1. The junction had 8 bases not matched to a gene; V was cut back by 2 bases and J by 5 bases. CDR1 MDHEN and CDR2 SYDVKM come from the germline V gene. CDR3 length: 15 amino acids. The CDR3 protein is CASSLGAEGATEAFF. DNA for the CDR3: TGTGCCAGCAGTTTAGGGGCGGAGGGGGCGACTGAAGCTTTCTTT.

The V gene is TRBV28, the J gene TRBJ1-5, with TRBD1 matching over 9 bases. Per germline, CDR1 MDHEN and CDR2 SYDVKM. The length of the CDR3 is 16 residues. Losses at the gene ends were 4 bases for V and 6 bases for J; bases not matched to a gene: 10. The CDR3 bases are TGTGCCAGCAGTTCCCTGGGACAGGGAAGCCCTCAGCCCCAGCATTTT. This gives the protein CASSSLGQGSPQPQHF.

This clone was seen once. This rearrangement joins TRBV7-9 to TRBJ2-1, with D tentatively TRBD1 (6 bases). CDR3 length: 14 residues. V gave up 4 bases and J gave up 6 bases, with 13 bases separating them. Germline-derived CDR1 and CDR2 are SEHNR and FQNEAQ (reference sequence). The DNA for the CDR3 is TGTGCCAGCAGCTCGATAATGGACAGCAATGAGCAGTTCTTC. Translated, it gives CASSSIMDSNEQFF.